This record covers a single T cell receptor beta chain. This record belongs to a study of blood T cell repertoires in COVID-19. In the study overall: Samples came from the United States, Italy and Spain, spanning acute and convalescent COVID-19. PBMCs, B-cell-depleted T cells, or T cells provided the cDNA or gDNA that made up the material.

V shed 5 bases and J shed 7 bases, with 15 bases lying between them. Germline values: CDR1 LGHNT, CDR2 FRNRAP. This CDR3 comprises 14 residues. In the source study's methods: Researchers report that nucleated cell counts were estimated from reference gene primer amplification. The method was immunoSEQ multiplex PCR; TCRdb's version includes in-frame clones alone and lacks a portion of them. For V, J and clone size, that table is used; D and trimming come from the DNA. The top ten hold 6% of the sample, which has around 5,500 clones, under 90% seen once. The sequence was collected from a man aged 60 to 69 with acute or convalescent COVID-19. The chain uses TRBV12-5 and TRBJ2-1; perhaps TRBD2 as D (5 bases). Specimen: peripheral blood. In DNA, the CDR3 is TGTGCTAGTGGTCCCGGAGGTCAGAGAAATGAGCAGTTCTTC. Amino acid sequence: CASGPGGQRNEQFF. Supplemented by reference TRBV12-5 and TRBJ2-1, the full variable domain reads DARVTQTPRHKVTEMGQEVTMRCQPILGHNTVFWYRQTMMQGLELLAYFRNRAPLDDSGMPKDRFSAEMPDATLATLKIQPSEPRDSAVYFCASGPGGQRNEQFFGPGTRLTVL.